This T cell receptor beta chain was retrieved from a study of blood T cells in healthy people across ages. Study details: Capturing about one barcoded beta molecule per two T cells was achieved by template switching.

Primed by a sample-barcoded 5' primer and a J-beta primer mix, a second PCR proceeded for 7 to 11 cycles. MiXCR was run by TCRdb on the 5' RACE reads, yielding one entry per CDR3 protein. The table includes about 1 million distinct CDR3 sequences, 25% detected once. This CDR3 spans 15 amino acids. Germline V gene lookup returns CDR1 MGHRA and CDR2 YSYEKL. Trimming pared 10 bases from V and 4 bases from J, leaving 17 bases between. There were healthy Caucasian individuals from Russia, aged 6 to 90, serving as donors. These data were likewise used in another study, on T cells of mothers and their children.

The sequence was collected from a girl aged 2 to 9 in good health. This chain links TRBV4-1 with TRBJ2-6; D is perhaps TRBD1 (5 bases). The sample comprised blood. Here the CDR3 reads CATTSPGYGANVLTF. CDR3 DNA: TGCGCCACAACGAGCCCAGGGTACGGGGCCAACGTCCTGACTTTC.